This TCR beta chain was sequenced for a study of blood T cell repertoires in COVID-19. Overall study context: Nucleic acid was either cDNA or gDNA, and it came from T cells, B-cell-depleted T cells, or PBMCs.

Original processing notes: Amplified reference gene primers provided the basis for estimating nucleated cell counts. TCRdb's copy holds only in-frame clones and misses some; the assay was immunoSEQ multiplex PCR. V and J calls and clone size are as listed in that table; D and trimming were resolved from the DNA. Found here are around 95,000 clones, just under 80% of them singletons; the top ten hold approximately 29%. The germline CDR1 and CDR2 sequences are SGHDT and YYEEEE. The V gene lost 0 bases and the J gene lost 6 bases, with 12 bases spanning the gap. This CDR3 is built from 14 residues. The J gene is TRBJ1-2, the V gene TRBV5-6; possibly TRBD1 for D (6 bases). This clonotype was obtained from a man aged 65 to 79 with active or convalescent COVID-19. The source material was peripheral blood. The CDR3, as DNA: TGTGCCAGCAGCTTGGGGGGGCCTTCGGATGGCTACACCTTC. It yields the protein CASSLGGPSDGYTF. Full variable domain (rest looked up from reference TRBV5-6 and TRBJ1-2): DAGVTQSPTHLIKTRGQQVTLRCSPKSGHDTVSWYQQALGQGPQFIFQYYEEEERQRGNFPDRFSGHQFPNYSSELNVNALLLGDSALYLCASSLGGPSDGYTFGSGTRLTVV.